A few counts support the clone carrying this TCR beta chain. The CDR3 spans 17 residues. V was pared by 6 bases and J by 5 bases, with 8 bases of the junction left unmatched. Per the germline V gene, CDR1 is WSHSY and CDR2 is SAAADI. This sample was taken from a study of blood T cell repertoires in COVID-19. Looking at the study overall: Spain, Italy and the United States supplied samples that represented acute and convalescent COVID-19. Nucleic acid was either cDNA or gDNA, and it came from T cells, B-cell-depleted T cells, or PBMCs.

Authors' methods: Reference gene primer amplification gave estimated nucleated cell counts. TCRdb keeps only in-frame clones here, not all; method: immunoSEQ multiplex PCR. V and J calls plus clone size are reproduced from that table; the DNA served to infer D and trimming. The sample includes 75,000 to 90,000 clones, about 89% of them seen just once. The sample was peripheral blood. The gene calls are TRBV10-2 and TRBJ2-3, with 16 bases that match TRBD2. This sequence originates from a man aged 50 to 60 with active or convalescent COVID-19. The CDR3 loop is CASREPGLAGGKDTQYF. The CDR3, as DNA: TGCGCCAGCAGGGAACCGGGACTAGCGGGGGGGAAAGATACGCAGTATTTT.